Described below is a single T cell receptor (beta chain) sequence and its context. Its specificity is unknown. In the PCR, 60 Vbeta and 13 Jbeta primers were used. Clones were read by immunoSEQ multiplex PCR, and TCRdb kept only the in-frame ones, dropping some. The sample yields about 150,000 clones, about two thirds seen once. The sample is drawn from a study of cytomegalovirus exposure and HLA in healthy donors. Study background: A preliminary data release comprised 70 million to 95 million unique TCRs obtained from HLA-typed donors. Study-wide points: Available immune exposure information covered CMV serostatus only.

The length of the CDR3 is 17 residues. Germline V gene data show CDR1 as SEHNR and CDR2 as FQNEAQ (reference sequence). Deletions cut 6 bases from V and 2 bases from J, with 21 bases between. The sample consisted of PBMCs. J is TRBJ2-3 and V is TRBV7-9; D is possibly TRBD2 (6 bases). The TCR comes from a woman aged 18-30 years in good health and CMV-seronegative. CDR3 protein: CASRTRLGGVNTDTQYF. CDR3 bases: TGTGCCAGCAGGACCCGTCTGGGCGGGGTGAACACAGATACGCAGTATTTT.